This T cell receptor beta chain was captured in a study of T cell responses to AZD1222 COVID-19 vaccine. As to this clone: Its antigen is not identified.

TCRdb's table, derived via immunoSEQ multiplex PCR, lists solely in-frame clones and lacks some. Found here are about 86,000 clones, 70% to 85% of them singletons; the top ten hold about 21%. Findings of the study overall: As reported, nearly half of all spike-specific TCRs target variant regions that are unmutated.

V lost 3 bases, J lost 2 bases, and 7 bases lay in between. Per germline, CDR1 LNHDA and CDR2 SQIVND (reference sequence). The length of the CDR3 is 13 residues. Sample: peripheral blood, taken on day 0 of AZD1222 vaccination. The TCR originated in an adult in good health. The V gene is TRBV19, the J gene TRBJ1-2, with D unresolved. CDR3 sequence reads: CASSIGLNYGYTF. The CDR3 region has the DNA TGTGCCAGTAGTATCGGGCTGAACTATGGCTACACCTTC.